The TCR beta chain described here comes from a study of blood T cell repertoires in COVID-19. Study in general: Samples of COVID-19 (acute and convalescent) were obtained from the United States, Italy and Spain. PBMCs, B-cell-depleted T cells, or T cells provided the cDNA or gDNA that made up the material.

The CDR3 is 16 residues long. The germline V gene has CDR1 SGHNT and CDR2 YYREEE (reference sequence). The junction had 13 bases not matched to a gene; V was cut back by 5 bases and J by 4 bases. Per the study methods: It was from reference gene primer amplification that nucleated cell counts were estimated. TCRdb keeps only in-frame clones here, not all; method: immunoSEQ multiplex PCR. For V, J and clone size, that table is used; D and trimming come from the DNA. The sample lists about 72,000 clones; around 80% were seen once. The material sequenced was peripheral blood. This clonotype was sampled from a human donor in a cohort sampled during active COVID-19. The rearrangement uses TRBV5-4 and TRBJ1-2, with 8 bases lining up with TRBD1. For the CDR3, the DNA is TGTGCCAGCAGTGTCCTCCTAAGACAGGGGCCCTATGGCTACACCTTC. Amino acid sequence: CASSVLLRQGPYGYTF.